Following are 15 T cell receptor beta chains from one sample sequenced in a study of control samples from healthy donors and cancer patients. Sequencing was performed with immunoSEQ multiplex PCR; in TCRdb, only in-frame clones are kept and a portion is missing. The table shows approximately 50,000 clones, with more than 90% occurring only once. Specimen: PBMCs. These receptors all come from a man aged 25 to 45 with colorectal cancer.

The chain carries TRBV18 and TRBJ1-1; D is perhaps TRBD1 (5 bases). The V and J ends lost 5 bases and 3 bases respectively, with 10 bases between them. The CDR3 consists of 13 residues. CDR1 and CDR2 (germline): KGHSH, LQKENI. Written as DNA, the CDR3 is TGTGCCAGCTCAGGGGGAGTCGACACTGAAGCTTTCTTT. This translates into CASSGGVDTEAFF.

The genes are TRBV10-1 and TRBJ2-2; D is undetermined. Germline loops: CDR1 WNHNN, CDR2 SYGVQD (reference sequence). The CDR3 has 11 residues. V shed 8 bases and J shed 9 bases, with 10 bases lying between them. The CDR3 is CASHEVRELFF. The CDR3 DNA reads TGCGCCAGCCACGAGGTTAGGGAGCTGTTTTTT.

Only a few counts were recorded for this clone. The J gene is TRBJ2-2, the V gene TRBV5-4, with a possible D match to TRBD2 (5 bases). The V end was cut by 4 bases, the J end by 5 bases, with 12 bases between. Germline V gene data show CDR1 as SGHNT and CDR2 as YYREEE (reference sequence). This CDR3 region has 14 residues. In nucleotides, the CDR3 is TGTGCCAGCAGCGTGTCTCGAGGGACCGGGGAGCTGTTTTTT. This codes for CASSVSRGTGELFF.

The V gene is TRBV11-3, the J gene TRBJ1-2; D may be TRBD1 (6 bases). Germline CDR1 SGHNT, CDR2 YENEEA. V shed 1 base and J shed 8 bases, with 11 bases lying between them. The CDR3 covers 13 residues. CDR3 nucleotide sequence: TGTGCCAGCAGCTTAGTGCGGGGGCTGGGCTACACCTTC. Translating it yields CASSLVRGLGYTF.

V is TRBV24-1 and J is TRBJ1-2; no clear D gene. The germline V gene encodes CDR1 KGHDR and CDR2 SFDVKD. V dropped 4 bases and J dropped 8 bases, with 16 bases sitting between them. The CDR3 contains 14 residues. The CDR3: CATSDEGSVGGYTF. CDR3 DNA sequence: TGTGCCACCAGTGACGAGGGATCGGTTGGGGGCTACACCTTC.

DNA for the CDR3: TGTGCCAGCAGCCCTGGGGCCAACGTCCTGACTTTC. Its protein is CASSPGANVLTF. The V and J genes are TRBV6-5 and TRBJ2-6; D remains unclear. From germline, CDR1 is MNHEY and CDR2 SVGAGI. V gave up 6 bases and J gave up 2 bases, with 2 bases separating them. This CDR3 region has 12 residues.

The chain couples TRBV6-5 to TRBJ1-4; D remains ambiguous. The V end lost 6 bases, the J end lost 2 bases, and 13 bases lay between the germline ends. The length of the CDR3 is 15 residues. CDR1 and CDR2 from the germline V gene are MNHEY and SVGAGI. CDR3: CASSSSSPTNEKLFF. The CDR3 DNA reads TGTGCCAGCAGCTCGTCGAGCCCCACTAATGAAAAACTGTTTTTT.

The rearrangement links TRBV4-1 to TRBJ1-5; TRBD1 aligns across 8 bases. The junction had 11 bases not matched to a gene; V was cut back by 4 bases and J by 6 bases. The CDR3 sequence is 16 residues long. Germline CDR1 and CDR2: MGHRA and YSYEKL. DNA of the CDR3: TGCGCCAGCAGCCCCAATTCAGGACAGGGAGGTCAGCCCCAGCATTTT. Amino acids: CASSPNSGQGGQPQHF.

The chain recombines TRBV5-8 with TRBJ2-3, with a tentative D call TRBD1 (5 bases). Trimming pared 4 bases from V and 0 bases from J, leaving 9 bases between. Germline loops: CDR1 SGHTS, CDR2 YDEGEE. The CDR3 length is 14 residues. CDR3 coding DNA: TGTGCCAGCAGCAGACAGACTAGCACAGATACGCAGTATTTT. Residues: CASSRQTSTDTQYF.

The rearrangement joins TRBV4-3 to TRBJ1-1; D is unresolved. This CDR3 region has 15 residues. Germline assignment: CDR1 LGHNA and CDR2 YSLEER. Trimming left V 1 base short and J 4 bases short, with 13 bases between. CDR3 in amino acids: CASSQGIGRLTEAFF. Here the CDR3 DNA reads TGCGCCAGCAGCCAAGGAATAGGGAGGCTCACTGAAGCTTTCTTT.

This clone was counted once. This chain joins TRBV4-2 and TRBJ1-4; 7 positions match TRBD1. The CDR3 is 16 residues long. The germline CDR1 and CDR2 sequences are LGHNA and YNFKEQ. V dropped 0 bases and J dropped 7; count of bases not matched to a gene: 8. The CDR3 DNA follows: TGTGCCAGCAGCCAAGACTGGGCAGGGGGAGTTGAAAAACTGTTTTTT. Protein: CASSQDWAGGVEKLFF.

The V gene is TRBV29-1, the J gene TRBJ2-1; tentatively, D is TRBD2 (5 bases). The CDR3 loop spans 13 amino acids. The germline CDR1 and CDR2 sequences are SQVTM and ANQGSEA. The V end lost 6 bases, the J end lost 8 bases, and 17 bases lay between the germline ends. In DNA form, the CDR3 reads TGCAGCGTAGCGGTCACCCCCACCGATGAGCAGTTCTTC. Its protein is CSVAVTPTDEQFF.

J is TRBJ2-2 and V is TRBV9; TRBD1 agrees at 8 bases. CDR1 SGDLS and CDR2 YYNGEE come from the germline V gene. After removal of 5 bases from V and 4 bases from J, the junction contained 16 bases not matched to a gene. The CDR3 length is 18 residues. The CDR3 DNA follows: TGTGCCAGCAGTACCGAGAGGGTAGACAGGGGTAGCACCGGGGAGCTGTTTTTT. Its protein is CASSTERVDRGSTGELFF.

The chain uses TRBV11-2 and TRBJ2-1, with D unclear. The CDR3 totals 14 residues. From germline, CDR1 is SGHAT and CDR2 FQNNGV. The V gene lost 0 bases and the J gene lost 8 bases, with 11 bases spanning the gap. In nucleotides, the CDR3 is TGTGCCAGCAGCTTAGATCGTCGCGTCTATGAGCAGTTCTTC. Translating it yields CASSLDRRVYEQFF. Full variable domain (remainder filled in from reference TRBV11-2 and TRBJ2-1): EAGVAQSPRYKIIEKRQSVAFWCNPISGHATLYWYQQILGQGPKLLIQFQNNGVVDDSQLPKDRFSAERLKGVDSTLKIQPAKLEDSAVYLCASSLDRRVYEQFFGPGTRLTVL.

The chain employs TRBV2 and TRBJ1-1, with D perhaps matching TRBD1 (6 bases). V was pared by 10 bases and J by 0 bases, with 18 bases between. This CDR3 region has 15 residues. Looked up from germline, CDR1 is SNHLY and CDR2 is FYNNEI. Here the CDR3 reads CANPGHPTLNTEAFF. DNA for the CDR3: TGTGCCAACCCGGGACACCCGACCTTGAACACTGAAGCTTTCTTT.